This TCR beta chain was sequenced for a study of T-cell reconstitution after alpha-beta-depleted transplantation in children. Study outcomes and limitations: The study traced high day-60 TCRbeta diversity in some patients to surviving recipient T cells and thymic progenitors. Where alpha-beta T cells came from about two months after transplant was reportedly several hundred expanded graft clones.

Germline loops: CDR1 DFQATT, CDR2 SNEGSKA (reference sequence). CDR3 length: 14 amino acids. V was pared by 5 bases and J by 7 bases, with 4 bases of the junction left unmatched. This clonotype came up many times. Its antigen is not known. The TCRbeta library incorporated unique molecular identifiers. TCRdb re-analysed the PCR reads in MiXCR, keeping a single row per CDR3 protein. In the table there are hundreds of thousands of distinct CDR3 sequences, around 13% of which are singletons. This clonotype was obtained from a girl aged 2-10 years with congenital amegakaryocytic thrombocytopenia, due to receive a stem cell transplant. The input for sequencing was PBMCs, taken before TCRalphabeta/CD19-depleted stem cell transplant. The chain uses TRBV20-1 and TRBJ2-1, with 14 bases fitting TRBD2. In nucleotides, the CDR3 is TGCAGTGCTCAGGGACTAGCGGGAGAGAATGAGCAGTTCTTC. Protein sequence: CSAQGLAGENEQFF.